The 5 T cell receptor beta chains below come from one sample, sequenced in a study of OX40 agonist ivuxolimab in advanced cancers. The assay was immunoSEQ multiplex PCR, and TCRdb's table has in-frame clones only and misses some. The sample yields tens of thousands of clones, 91% seen once. Source: CD4+ or CD8+ T cells sorted from blood, taken in a trial of the OX40 agonist ivuxolimab. Receptors originate from an adult with an advanced solid tumor such as melanoma, head and neck, liver or kidney cancer.

There are a few counts of this clone. This chain uses TRBV5-1 with TRBJ1-2; D ambiguous. The CDR3 contains 14 residues. CDR1 is SGHRS and CDR2 is YFSETQ in the germline V gene. V shed 0 bases and J shed 1 base, with 7 bases lying between them. The DNA for the CDR3 is TGCGCCAGCAGCTTGGGGTCGGATAACTATGGCTACACCTTC. Amino acids: CASSLGSDNYGYTF.

The chain has TRBV29-1 and TRBJ2-7; 9 bases match TRBD2. This CDR3 region has 14 residues. Trimming removed 6 bases from V and 2 bases from J; junction bases left unmatched: 8. Germline lookup yields CDR1 SQVTM and CDR2 ANQGSEA. The CDR3 spells CSVELAGTAYEQYF. DNA for the CDR3: TGCAGCGTAGAACTAGCGGGCACCGCCTACGAGCAGTACTTC.

The chain uses TRBV28 and TRBJ1-5, with D maybe TRBD1 (5 bases). CDR3 length equals 14 residues. CDR1 is MDHEN and CDR2 is SYDVKM in the germline V gene. Trimming took off 3 bases at V and 7 bases at J, with 13 bases between the two ends. The CDR3 nucleotides read TGTGCCAGCAGTTTTAGGGGAGGAGGCCAGCCCCAGCATTTT. It codes for CASSFRGGGQPQHF.

In its sample, this clone was seen a few times. V is TRBV27 and J is TRBJ1-1, with D maybe TRBD1 (5 bases). Germline V gene lookup returns CDR1 MNHEY and CDR2 SMNVEV (reference sequence). The germline V and J ends were trimmed by 5 bases and 3 bases, with 13 bases remaining between them. CDR3 length: 14 residues. CDR3 amino acids: CASSLGAGYTEAFF. The CDR3 DNA sequence: TGTGCCAGCAGTCTAGGGGCGGGCTACACTGAAGCTTTCTTT.

V usage is TRBV9 and J usage is TRBJ2-7, with D uncertain. From germline, CDR1 is SGDLS and CDR2 YYNGEE. The CDR3 has 16 residues. V gave up 7 bases and J gave up 4 bases, with 24 bases separating them. The CDR3 DNA reads as TGTGCCAGCCTGACCCGAATAACGACGCCGCGGTACGAGCAGTACGTC. Protein sequence: CASLTRITTPRYEQYV.